The rows below give T cell receptor beta chains drawn from one sample of a study of PD-1 blockade in classical Hodgkin lymphoma. Method: immunoSEQ multiplex PCR; TCRdb's copy keeps in-frame clones and lacks some. The sample includes 15,000 to 20,000 clones, roughly 77% of them seen just once. This sample comprised peripheral blood mononuclear cells (PBMCs), obtained before the second cycle of nivolumab. These receptors all come from a human donor with classical Hodgkin lymphoma. CDR3s include the opening cysteine and the closing phenylalanine or tryptophan. The D gene is left open where the match is weak. Not every row has a clone size; where given, it reads once, few, many or a size class.

D gene | J gene | clone size | CDR3 length | V gene | CDR3 DNA | CDR3 protein
. | TRBJ2-5 | . | 14 | TRBV25-1 | TGTGCCAGCAGTGACACTCGCCACCAAGAGACCCAGTACTTC | CASSDTRHQETQYF
. | TRBJ2-7 | . | 17 | TRBV11-2 | TGTGCCAGCAGCTTAGAGGCAGGGGCATCGGGGACCTACGAGCAGTACTTC | CASSLEAGASGTYEQYF
. | TRBJ2-3 | . | 15 | TRBV7-2 | TGTGCCAGCAGCTTAGTTGCCAGTTACACAGATACGCAGTATTTT | CASSLVASYTDTQYF
TRBD1 | TRBJ1-5 | . | 10 | TRBV9 | TGTGGGACAGGGTATCAGCCCCAGCATTTT | CGTGYQPQHF
. | TRBJ2-5 | . | 15 | TRBV25-1 | TGTGCCAGCAGCTCCCCAGGGTTTTTTGGGGAGACCCAGTACTTC | CASSSPGFFGETQYF
. | TRBJ1-1 | few | 14 | TRBV30 | TGTGCCTGGAGTGAACCGGGACGCTACACTGAAGCTTTCTTT | CAWSEPGRYTEAFF
. | TRBJ1-5 | . | 14 | TRBV7-2 | TGTGCCAGCAGCTTAGGGACAGTAAATCAGCCCCAGCATTTT | CASSLGTVNQPQHF
. | TRBJ2-1 | . | 15 | TRBV19 | TGTGCCAGTAGTATTCTTGAACAGGGCTACAATGAGCAGTTCTTC | CASSILEQGYNEQFF
TRBD1 | TRBJ1-1 | once | 16 | TRBV19 | TGTGCCAGTAGTATATCACGGGACAGGGGGCGAACTGAAGCTTTCTTT | CASSISRDRGRTEAFF
. | TRBJ2-5 | . | 13 | TRBV29-1 | TGCAGCGGGAAACCAGGCGCCGGCCAGACCCAGTACTTC | CSGKPGAGQTQYF
TRBD2 | TRBJ2-3 | . | 14 | TRBV2 | TGTGCCAGCAGTGAAGTAGCGGGAGGGGGGGGGCGGTATTTC | CASSEVAGGGGRYF
. | TRBJ2-7 | . | 14 | TRBV7-9 | TGTGCCAGCAGCTATAGTGGTCCGGGATACGAGCAGTACTTC | CASSYSGPGYEQYF
. | TRBJ1-6 | . | 15 | TRBV13 | TGTGCCAGCAGCTTAGGCTCCAGGGTTAATTCACCCCTCCACTTT | CASSLGSRVNSPLHF
. | TRBJ2-1 | . | 15 | TRBV12-5 | TGTGCTAGTGGTCCTCCGGGGCCTTCCTACAATGAGCAGTTCTTC | CASGPPGPSYNEQFF
. | TRBJ2-7 | . | 13 | TRBV7-7 | TGTGCCAGCAGCTTAGACAGCTCCTACGAGCAGTACTTC | CASSLDSSYEQYF
. | TRBJ2-4 | . | 18 | TRBV11-2 | TGTGCCAGCAGCTTATGGGCGGGGGCGCTTCGAGCCAAAAACATTCAGTACTTC | CASSLWAGALRAKNIQYF